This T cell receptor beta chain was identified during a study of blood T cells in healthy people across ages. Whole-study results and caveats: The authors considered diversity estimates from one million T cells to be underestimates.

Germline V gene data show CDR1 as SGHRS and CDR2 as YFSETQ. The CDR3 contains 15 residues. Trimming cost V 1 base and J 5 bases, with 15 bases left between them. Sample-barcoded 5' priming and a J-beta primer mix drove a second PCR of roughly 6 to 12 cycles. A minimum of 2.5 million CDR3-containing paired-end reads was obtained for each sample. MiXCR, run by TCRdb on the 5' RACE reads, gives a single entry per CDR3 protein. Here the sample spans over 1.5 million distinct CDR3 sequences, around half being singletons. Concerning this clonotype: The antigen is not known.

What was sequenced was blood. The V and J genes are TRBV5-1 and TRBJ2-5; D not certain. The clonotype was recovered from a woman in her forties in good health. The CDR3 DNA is TGCGCCAGCAGCTTGAGCACAAGGGATGGGGAGACCCAGTACTTC. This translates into CASSLSTRDGETQYF.